This TCR beta chain emerged from a study of response to subunit inactivated influenza vaccine. General observations from the study: Authors suggested each seasonal influenza vaccination recruits few new T cells.

Points on this clonotype: What it recognizes is unknown.

Each CDR3 protein gets one entry after TCRdb re-called the RT-PCR reads with MiXCR. The table shows around 710,000 distinct CDR3 sequences, with over 11% occurring only once. This CDR3 is 14 amino acids long. Germline CDR1 and CDR2: ENHRY and SYGVKD. V lost 8 bases and J lost 5; bases outside the gene matches: 5. The sample in question was PBMCs from blood, obtained around two weeks before vaccination. The sequence came from a man aged 45 to 65 who received an inactivated influenza vaccine. The V and J genes are TRBV10-3 and TRBJ2-1, with 11 bases fitting TRBD2. CDR3 residues: CAIGTSGPHNEQFF. The CDR3 DNA reads TGTGCCATCGGGACTAGCGGACCTCACAATGAGCAGTTCTTC.